Listed below are T cell receptor beta chains from one sample, sequenced in a study of cytomegalovirus exposure and HLA in healthy donors. Here immunoSEQ multiplex PCR was the method, and the copy in TCRdb shows in-frame clones only, minus some. Of 100,000 to 150,000 clones detected, around 68% appear once; the ten largest clones hold 3.5% to 4.5%. Sequencing used PBMCs. These receptors all stem from a middle-aged man in good health and CMV-seropositive. CDR3s include the opening cysteine and the closing phenylalanine or tryptophan. A D gene is named only where the DNA matches it firmly. Clone size appears in some rows only: once, few, many, or a class for an expanded clone.

j_call d_call v_call clone_size cdr3_aa cdr3_nt
TRBJ1-1 - TRBV5-4 - CASSLGAVSMNTEAFF TGTGCCAGCAGCTTGGGGGCAGTATCCATGAACACTGAAGCTTTCTTT
TRBJ1-1 - TRBV5-1 - CASSAETWNTEAFF TGCGCCAGCAGCGCAGAGACTTGGAACACTGAAGCTTTCTTT
TRBJ1-4 - TRBV27 - CASSLRGFEKLFF TGTGCCAGCAGTCTCAGGGGCTTTGAAAAACTGTTTTTT
TRBJ2-3 - TRBV10-3 - CAISGVGTDTQYF TGTGCCATTTCGGGGGTGGGCACAGATACGCAGTATTTT
TRBJ2-7 TRBD1 TRBV7-9 few CASSLAGTGYEQYF TGTGCCAGCAGCTTAGCAGGGACAGGCTACGAGCAGTACTTC
TRBJ2-1 - TRBV5-6 - CASSFEGAYNEQFF TGTGCCAGCAGCTTCGAGGGGGCCTACAATGAGCAGTTCTTC
TRBJ2-4 TRBD1 TRBV5-1 - CASSFRPGQGNIQYF TGCGCCAGCAGCTTCCGGCCGGGACAGGGAAACATTCAGTACTTC
TRBJ1-2 TRBD1 TRBV7-6 - CASSDYWDRINYGYTF TGTGCCAGCAGCGACTACTGGGACAGGATAAACTATGGCTACACCTTC
TRBJ2-2 - TRBV7-9 - CASSLVAAGELFF TGTGCCAGCAGCTTAGTAGCGGCCGGGGAGCTGTTTTTT
TRBJ2-5 - TRBV7-2 - CASSSPNRVREAQYF TGTGCCAGCAGCTCCCCGAACAGGGTTCGGGAGGCCCAGTACTTC
TRBJ2-1 TRBD2 TRBV6-5 - CASSPPASGRREQFF TGTGCCAGCAGTCCACCGGCTAGCGGGAGGAGGGAGCAGTTCTTC